The 23 T cell receptor beta chains reported below all come from one sample, sequenced in a study of T cell responses to AZD1222 COVID-19 vaccine. TCRdb's copy holds only in-frame clones and misses some; the assay was immunoSEQ multiplex PCR. The sample shows 110,000 or so clones, approximately 85% of them seen only once. Sample: peripheral blood, taken on day 0 of MenACWY control vaccination. These receptor sequences come from an adult in good health.

CDR3 DNA: TGTGCCAGCAGCCCCGGACAACCAGGCGGGGAGCTGTTTTTT. This gives the protein CASSPGQPGGELFF. V and J are TRBV5-4 and TRBJ2-2, with TRBD1 as a possible D gene (5 bases). Germline values: CDR1 SGHNT, CDR2 YYREEE (reference sequence). Trimming removed 4 bases at V and 7 bases at J, with 14 bases between. This CDR3 is 14 amino acids long. Combining the CDR3 with reference TRBV5-4 and TRBJ2-2 gives the whole variable domain ETGVTQSPTHLIKTRGQQVTLRCSSQSGHNTVSWYQQALGQGPQFIFQYYREEENGRGNFPPRFSGLQFPNYSSELNVNALELDDSALYLCASSPGQPGGELFFGEGSRLTVL.

The V gene is TRBV2, the J gene TRBJ2-3; the D is unclear. CDR1 SNHLY and CDR2 FYNNEI come from the germline V gene. V was clipped by 2 bases and J by 1 base, with 16 bases between them. The CDR3 spans 17 residues. CDR3 DNA: TGTGCCAGCAGTGAACCCCCAGTACGCGGAGGCACAGATACGCAGTATTTT. Translation gives CASSEPPVRGGTDTQYF. The full variable domain, its missing parts supplied by reference TRBV2 and TRBJ2-3, is EPEVTQTPSHQVTQMGQEVILRCVPISNHLYFYWYRQILGQKVEFLVSFYNNEISEKSEIFDDQFSVERPDGSNFTLKIRSTKLEDSAMYFCASSEPPVRGGTDTQYFGPGTRLTVL.

Only one count was recorded for this clone. The genes are TRBV7-3 and TRBJ2-3; D possibly corresponds to TRBD2 (6 bases). The CDR3 length is 18 residues. V lost 4 bases and J lost 0, with 20 bases in between. Germline CDR1 is SGHTA and CDR2 is FQGTGA. The CDR3 protein is CASSWRDPRLSSTDTQYF. The CDR3 nucleotides read TGTGCCAGCAGCTGGCGGGACCCTAGACTCTCTAGCACAGATACGCAGTATTTT.

This clone is a singleton in its sample. The chain carries TRBV19 and TRBJ1-5, with no clear D. This CDR3 comprises 13 residues. Germline V gene sequence: CDR1 LNHDA, CDR2 SQIVND (reference sequence). Trimming took 2 bases from V and 6 from J, leaving 8 bases between them. The CDR3 reads CASSILGSQPQHF. The DNA of the CDR3 is TGTGCCAGTAGTATATTGGGGAGTCAGCCCCAGCATTTT.

This clone was counted once. The CDR3 DNA reads as TGCGCCAGCAGCATAGTTGGGGGCGCAAACTATGGCTACACCTTC. Translation gives CASSIVGGANYGYTF. The rearrangement joins TRBV5-1 to TRBJ1-2; tentatively, D is TRBD1 (6 bases). CDR3 length equals 15 residues. Germline CDR1 SGHRS, CDR2 YFSETQ. The V and J ends lost 4 bases and 2 bases respectively, with 15 bases between them.

V gene TRBV11-2 combines with J gene TRBJ1-2; tentatively, D is TRBD1 (5 bases). Germline V gene sequence: CDR1 SGHAT, CDR2 FQNNGV. V gave up 6 bases and J gave up 5 bases, with 13 bases separating them. The CDR3 is 13 residues long. The CDR3 reads CASRPGGGYGYTF. Written as DNA, the CDR3 is TGTGCCAGCAGGCCCGGGGGGGGATATGGCTACACCTTC.

This chain joins TRBV19 and TRBJ1-5, with D maybe TRBD1 (5 bases). This CDR3 is built from 14 residues. Germline V gene data show CDR1 as LNHDA and CDR2 as SQIVND (reference sequence). Trimming left V 5 bases short and J 2 bases short, with 10 bases between. Written as DNA, the CDR3 is TGTGCCAGTAGTGTGACAGTAGGCAATCAGCCCCAGCATTTT. This codes for CASSVTVGNQPQHF.

The CDR3 loop is CASSPRDRLNTEAFF. In DNA form, the CDR3 reads TGTGCCAGCAGCCCCCGGGACAGGTTGAACACTGAAGCTTTCTTT. The chain has TRBV3-1 (or the pseudogene TRBV3-2) and TRBJ1-1; the match to TRBD1 covers 8 bases. The V gene's germline CDR1 is LGHDT and CDR2 YNNKEL (reference sequence). Trimming cost V 4 bases and J 0 bases; bases outside gene matches: 4. CDR3 size: 15 residues.

J is TRBJ2-7 and V is TRBV11-2; the match to TRBD1 covers 9 bases. The CDR3 is 14 residues long. Losses at the gene ends were 5 bases for V and 5 bases for J; bases not matched to a gene: 7. In germline, CDR1 is SGHAT, CDR2 FQNNGV. CDR3 region: CASSIDRGVNEQYF. The CDR3 DNA follows: TGTGCCAGCAGCATCGACAGGGGGGTCAACGAGCAGTACTTC.

This chain links TRBV6-2 or TRBV6-3 with TRBJ1-1, with D perhaps TRBD1 (5 bases). The germline CDR1 and CDR2 sequences are MNHEY and SVGEGT. The CDR3 has 13 residues. V was cut by 5 bases and J by 4 bases, with 11 bases left in between. CDR3 residues: CASSDRGVTEAFF. CDR3 bases: TGTGCCAGCAGTGACAGAGGGGTCACTGAAGCTTTCTTT.

The V call is TRBV19, the J call TRBJ1-1; D call uncertain. Trimming removed 4 bases from V and 6 bases from J, with 12 bases in between. CDR1 and CDR2 (germline): LNHDA, SQIVND (reference sequence). The CDR3 extends over 13 amino acids. The chain's CDR3 is CASSSLGVAEAFF. The DNA for the CDR3 is TGTGCCAGTAGTAGCCTTGGGGTAGCTGAAGCTTTCTTT.

This chain joins TRBV4-1 and TRBJ2-1, with 13 bases lining up with TRBD2. Germline values: CDR1 MGHRA, CDR2 YSYEKL. V was clipped by 3 bases and J by 6 bases; unmatched bases: 8. The CDR3 has 17 amino acids. The CDR3, as DNA: TGCGCCAGCAGCCAGGCCGCCGGGACTAGCGGGATCAATGAGCAGTTCTTC. Its protein is CASSQAAGTSGINEQFF.

This chain links TRBV7-9 with TRBJ2-7; the D gene is possibly TRBD1 (6 bases). CDR1 SEHNR and CDR2 FQNEAQ come from the germline V gene (reference sequence). Trimming removed 5 bases from V and 8 bases from J, with 16 bases in between. The CDR3 sequence is 13 residues long. Here the CDR3 DNA reads TGTGCCAGCAGCCCGGACAGTTTAGGCCAGCAGTACTTC. The encoded protein is CASSPDSLGQQYF. Full variable domain (missing parts from reference TRBV7-9 and TRBJ2-7): DTGVSQNPRHKITKRGQNVTFRCDPISEHNRLYWYRQTLGQGPEFLTYFQNEAQLEKSRLLSDRFSAERPKGSFSTLEIQRTEQGDSAMYLCASSPDSLGQQYFGPGTRLTVT.

This chain uses TRBV28 with TRBJ2-1; TRBD2 matches 8 bases. This CDR3 spans 16 amino acids. V dropped 7 bases and J dropped 10; count of bases not matched to a gene: 18. Germline V gene data show CDR1 as MDHEN and CDR2 as SYDVKM. The CDR3 reads CASTPGEAGGYQEQFF. CDR3 nucleotide sequence: TGTGCCAGCACCCCCGGGGAGGCGGGGGGATATCAGGAGCAGTTCTTC.

This clone was found once. The V gene is TRBV21-1, the J gene TRBJ2-7; the table assigns TRBD1, which was not confirmed against the DNA. TRBV21-1 is classified as a pseudogene. This CDR3 comprises 16 residues. CDR3 loop: CASSKPAGQDTYEQYF. In DNA, the CDR3 is TGTGCCAGCAGCAAACCGGCGGGACAGGACACCTACGAGCAGTACTTC.

This sequence joins TRBV7-8 and TRBJ1-6, with D tentatively TRBD1 (6 bases). V was shortened by 0 bases and J by 8 bases, with 17 bases between the two germline ends. Germline-derived CDR1 and CDR2 are SGHVS and FQNEAQ. This CDR3 region has 17 residues. Written as DNA, the CDR3 is TGTGCCAGCAGCTTAGCGGATAACAGGGACGCCTATTCACCCCTCCACTTT. This gives the protein CASSLADNRDAYSPLHF.

This chain joins TRBV9 and TRBJ2-5; the match to TRBD2 covers 13 bases. J gave up 3 bases and V 3 bases, and 2 bases lay outside the gene matches. CDR1 is SGDLS, CDR2 YYNGEE, per germline. This CDR3 is built from 15 residues. CDR3 in amino acids: CASSGGLAGEETQYF. In DNA form, the CDR3 reads TGTGCCAGCAGCGGTGGACTAGCGGGAGAAGAGACCCAGTACTTC.

The chain employs TRBV4-1 and TRBJ2-5, with TRBD1 as a possible D gene (6 bases). Per the germline V gene, CDR1 is MGHRA and CDR2 is YSYEKL. Trimming left V 2 bases short and J 5 bases short, with 9 bases between. This CDR3 has 13 residues. CDR3 in DNA: TGCGCCAGCAGCCAATTTAGGGGGGAGACCCAGTACTTC. This codes for CASSQFRGETQYF.

The chain employs TRBV7-3 and TRBJ2-3; the D is unclear. CDR1 is SGHTA, CDR2 FQGTGA, per germline. CDR3 length: 13 residues. Trimming removed 2 bases at V and 2 bases at J, with 5 bases between. For the CDR3, the DNA is TGTGCCAGCAGCTTATTAAACACAGATACGCAGTATTTT. Amino acid sequence: CASSLLNTDTQYF.

J is TRBJ2-7 and V is TRBV7-9; TRBD1 matches 10 bases. CDR1 and CDR2 from the germline V gene are SEHNR and FQNEAQ (reference sequence). V was pared by 2 bases and J by 2 bases, with 3 bases of the junction left unmatched. The CDR3 runs to 15 residues. The CDR3 DNA is TGTGCCAGCAGCTTACAGGGGACAGGGGCCTACGAGCAGTACTTC. This encodes CASSLQGTGAYEQYF.

This clone has a single count. The chain joins TRBV10-3 to TRBJ1-2, with a tentative D call TRBD1 (5 bases). Trimming took off 2 bases at V and 1 base at J, with 11 bases between the two ends. Germline CDR1 reads ENHRY; CDR2 reads SYGVKD. The CDR3 loop spans 15 amino acids. CDR3 sequence reads: CAISEPGRINYGYTF. For the CDR3, the DNA is TGTGCCATCAGTGAGCCGGGACGGATTAACTATGGCTACACCTTC.

The chain is built from TRBV19 and TRBJ1-3; D is unresolved. Germline V CDR1 and CDR2: LNHDA, SQIVND (reference sequence). With 10 bases removed from V and 0 bases from J, the gap between germline ends came to 16 bases. The CDR3 is made up of 15 amino acids. CDR3 DNA sequence: TGTGCCAATAGCCCCCTGGGGAGCTCTGGAAACACCATATATTTT. It yields the protein CANSPLGSSGNTIYF.

This clone appeared a few times. The V and J genes are TRBV5-1 and TRBJ2-1; D might be TRBD1 (5 bases). CDR3 length equals 14 residues. V was shortened by 2 bases and J by 7 bases, with 13 bases between the two germline ends. Germline V lookup: CDR1 SGHRS, CDR2 YFSETQ. CDR3 nucleotides: TGCGCCAGCAGCTTTGACTCCAGGGTAAATGAGCAGTTCTTC. Protein product: CASSFDSRVNEQFF.